The clone carrying this TCR beta chain showed up just a few times. The antigen is unknown. The CDR3 is 14 amino acids. Trimming took 1 base from V and 4 from J, leaving 11 bases between them. Germline V lookup: CDR1 MNHEY, CDR2 SMNVEV (reference sequence). The data are from a study of post-analysis software for immune sequencing data. Study-wide background: Disease courses included relapsing-remitting, secondary progressive and progressive-relapsing multiple sclerosis. Overall study findings and caveats: Normalized Chao1 diversity was significantly lower in multiple sclerosis patients than in controls. Patients had higher frequencies than controls of roughly five TRBV segments, including TRBV5-6, TRBV5-1 and TRBV20-1. Pronounced co-clustering by F measure was evident among identically batched samples.

Unique molecular identifiers had been added to the TCR beta cDNA libraries. Each batch of about 0.95 to 10 million T cells produced roughly 0.5 million cDNA molecules. Via MiXCR, TCRdb re-called the PCR reads, giving one row per CDR3 protein. The sample lists about 460,000 distinct CDR3 sequences, over 35% occurring once. The chain employs TRBV27 and TRBJ2-7; D remains ambiguous. Sequencing used blood. The source is a girl under 18 with multiple sclerosis. CDR3 bases: TGTGCCAGCAGTTTATTTAGGACCGCGTACGAGCAGTACTTC. It yields the protein CASSLFRTAYEQYF.